This TCR beta chain was identified during a study of blood T cells in healthy people across ages. Primed by a sample-barcoded 5' primer and a J-beta primer mix, a second PCR proceeded for about 7 to 11 cycles. Every individual sample yielded 3 million or more paired-end reads (each containing CDR3). Each CDR3 protein is one row after TCRdb ran MiXCR on the 5' RACE reads. The sample lists fewer than 900,000 distinct CDR3 sequences, approximately 39% occurring once. The CDR3 has 15 residues. Germline V gives CDR1 DFQATT, CDR2 SNEGSKA (reference sequence). Sequencing used blood. The J gene is TRBJ2-5, the V gene TRBV20-1, with D unresolved. The J call is uncertain, as TRBJ2-1 better fits the DNA end. The receptor was derived from a woman aged 60-75 years in good health. Here the CDR3 reads CSARDGVDPQETQFF. DNA of the CDR3: TGCAGTGCTAGAGATGGGGTTGACCCTCAAGAGACCCAGTTCTTC.